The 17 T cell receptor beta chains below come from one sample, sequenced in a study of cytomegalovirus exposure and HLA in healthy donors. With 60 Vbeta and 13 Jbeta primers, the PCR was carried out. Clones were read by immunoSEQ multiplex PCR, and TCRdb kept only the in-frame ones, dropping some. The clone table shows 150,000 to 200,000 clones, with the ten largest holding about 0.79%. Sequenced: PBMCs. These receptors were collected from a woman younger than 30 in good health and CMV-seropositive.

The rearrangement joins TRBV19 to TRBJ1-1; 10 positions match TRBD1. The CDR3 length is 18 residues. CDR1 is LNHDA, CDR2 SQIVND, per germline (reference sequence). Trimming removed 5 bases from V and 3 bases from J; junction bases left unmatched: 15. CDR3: CASSHDGRDRGWDTEAFF. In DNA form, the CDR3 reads TGTGCCAGTAGTCACGACGGCCGGGACAGGGGATGGGACACTGAAGCTTTCTTT.

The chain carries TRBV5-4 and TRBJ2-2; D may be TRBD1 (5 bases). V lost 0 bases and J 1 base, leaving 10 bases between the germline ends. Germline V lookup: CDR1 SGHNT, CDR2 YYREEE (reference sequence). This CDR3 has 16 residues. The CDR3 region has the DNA TGTGCCAGCAGCTTGGCTAGGGGCCGGAACACCGGGGAGCTGTTTTTT. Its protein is CASSLARGRNTGELFF.

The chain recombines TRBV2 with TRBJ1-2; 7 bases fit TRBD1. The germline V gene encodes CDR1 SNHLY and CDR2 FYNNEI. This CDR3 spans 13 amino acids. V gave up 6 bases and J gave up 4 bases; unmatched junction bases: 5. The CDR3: CASRQDRSYGYTF. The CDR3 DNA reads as TGTGCCAGCAGACAGGACAGGAGCTATGGCTACACCTTC.

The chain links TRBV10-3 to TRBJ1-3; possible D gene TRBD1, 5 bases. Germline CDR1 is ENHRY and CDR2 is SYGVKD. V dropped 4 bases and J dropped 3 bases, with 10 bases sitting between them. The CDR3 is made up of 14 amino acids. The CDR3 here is CAISAGRDGNTIYF. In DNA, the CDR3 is TGTGCCATCAGTGCTGGCAGGGATGGAAACACCATATATTTT.

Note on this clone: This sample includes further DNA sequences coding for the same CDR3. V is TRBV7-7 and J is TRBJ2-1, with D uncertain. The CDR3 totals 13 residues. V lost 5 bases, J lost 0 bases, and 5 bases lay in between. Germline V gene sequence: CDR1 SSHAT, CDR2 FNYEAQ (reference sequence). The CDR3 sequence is CASSPSSYNEQFF. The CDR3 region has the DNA TGTGCCAGCAGCCCGAGCTCCTACAATGAGCAGTTCTTC.

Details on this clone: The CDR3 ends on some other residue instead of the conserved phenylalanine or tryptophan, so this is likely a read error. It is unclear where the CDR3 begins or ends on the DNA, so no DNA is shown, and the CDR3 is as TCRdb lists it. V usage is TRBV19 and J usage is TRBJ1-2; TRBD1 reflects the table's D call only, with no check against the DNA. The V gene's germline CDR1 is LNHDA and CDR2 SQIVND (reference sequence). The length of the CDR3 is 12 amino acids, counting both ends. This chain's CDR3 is CASSENHRDRRL.

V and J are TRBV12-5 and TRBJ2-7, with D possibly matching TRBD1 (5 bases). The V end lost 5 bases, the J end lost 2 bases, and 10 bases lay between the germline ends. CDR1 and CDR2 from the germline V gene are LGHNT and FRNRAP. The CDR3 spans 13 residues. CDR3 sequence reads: CASGLGLTYEQYF. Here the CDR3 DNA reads TGTGCTAGTGGTCTGGGGCTGACCTACGAGCAGTACTTC.

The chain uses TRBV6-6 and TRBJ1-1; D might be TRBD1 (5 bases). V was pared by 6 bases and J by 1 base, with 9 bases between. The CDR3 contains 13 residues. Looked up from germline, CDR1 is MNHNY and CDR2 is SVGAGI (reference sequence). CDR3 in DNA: TGTGCCAGCAGCCAGCAGGGGAACACTGAAGCTTTCTTT. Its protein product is CASSQQGNTEAFF.

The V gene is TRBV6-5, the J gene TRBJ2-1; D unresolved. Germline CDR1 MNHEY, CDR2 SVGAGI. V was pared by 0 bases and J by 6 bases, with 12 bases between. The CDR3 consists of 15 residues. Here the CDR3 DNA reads TGTGCCAGCAGTTACTCGAACAGAGAGCTCAATGAGCAGTTCTTC. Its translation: CASSYSNRELNEQFF.

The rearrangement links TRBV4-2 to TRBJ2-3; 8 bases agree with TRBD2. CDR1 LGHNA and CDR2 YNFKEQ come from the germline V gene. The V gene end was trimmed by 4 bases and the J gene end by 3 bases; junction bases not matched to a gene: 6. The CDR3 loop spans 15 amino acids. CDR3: CASSPGVAGTDTQYF. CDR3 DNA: TGTGCCAGCAGCCCCGGGGTAGCGGGGACAGATACGCAGTATTTT.

CDR3 nucleotide sequence: TGCGCCAGCAGCGAACGGACTAGCGGAGGTGACAATGAGCAGTTCTTC. This encodes CASSERTSGGDNEQFF. J is TRBJ2-1 and V is TRBV5-1, with TRBD2 matching over 10 bases. Germline values: CDR1 SGHRS, CDR2 YFSETQ. The CDR3 length is 16 residues. The V segment lost 4 bases and the J segment 5 bases; nucleotides outside the gene matches: 9.

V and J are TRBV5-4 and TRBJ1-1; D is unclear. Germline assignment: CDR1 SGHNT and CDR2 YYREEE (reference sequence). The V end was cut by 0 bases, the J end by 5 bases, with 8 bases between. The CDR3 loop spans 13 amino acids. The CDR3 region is CASSLDDLTEAFF. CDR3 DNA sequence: TGTGCCAGCAGCTTGGATGATCTAACTGAAGCTTTCTTT.

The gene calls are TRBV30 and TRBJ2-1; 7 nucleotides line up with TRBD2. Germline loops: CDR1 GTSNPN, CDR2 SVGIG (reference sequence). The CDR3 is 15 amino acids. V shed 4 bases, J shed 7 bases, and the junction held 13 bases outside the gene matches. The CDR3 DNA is TGTGCCTGGATTGACCCGACGGGAGGAGGGAATGAGCAGTTCTTC. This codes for CAWIDPTGGGNEQFF. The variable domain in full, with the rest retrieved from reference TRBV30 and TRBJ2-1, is SQTIHQWPATLVQPVGSPLSLECTVEGTSNPNLYWYRQAAGRGLQLLFYSVGIGQISSEVPQNLSASRPQDRQFILSSKKLLLSDSGFYLCAWIDPTGGGNEQFFGPGTRLTVL.

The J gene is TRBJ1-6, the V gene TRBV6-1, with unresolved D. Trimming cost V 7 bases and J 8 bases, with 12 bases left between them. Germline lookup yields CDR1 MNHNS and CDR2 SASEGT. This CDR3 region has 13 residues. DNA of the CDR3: TGTGCCAGCAAGAGGGCAGAGGATTCACCCCTCCACTTT. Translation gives CASKRAEDSPLHF.

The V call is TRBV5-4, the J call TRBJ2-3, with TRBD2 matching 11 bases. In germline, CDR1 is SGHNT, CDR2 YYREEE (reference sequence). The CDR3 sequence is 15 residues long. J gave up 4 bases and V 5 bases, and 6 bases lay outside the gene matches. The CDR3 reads CASSLGSGGADTQYF. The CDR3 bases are TGTGCCAGCAGTCTAGGTAGCGGGGGGGCAGATACGCAGTATTTT.

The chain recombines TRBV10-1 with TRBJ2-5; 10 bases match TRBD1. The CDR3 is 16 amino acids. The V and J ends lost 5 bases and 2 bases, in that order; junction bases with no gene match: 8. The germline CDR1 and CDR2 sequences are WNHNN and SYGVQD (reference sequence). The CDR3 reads CASSRYRDRGQETQYF. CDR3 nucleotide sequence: TGCGCCAGCAGTAGGTACCGGGACAGGGGACAAGAGACCCAGTACTTC.

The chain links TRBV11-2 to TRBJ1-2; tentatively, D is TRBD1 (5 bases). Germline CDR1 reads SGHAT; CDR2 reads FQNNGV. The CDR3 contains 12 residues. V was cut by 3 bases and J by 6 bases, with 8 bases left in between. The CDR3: CASSLGGNGYTF. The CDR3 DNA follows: TGTGCCAGCAGCTTGGGGGGTAATGGCTACACCTTC.